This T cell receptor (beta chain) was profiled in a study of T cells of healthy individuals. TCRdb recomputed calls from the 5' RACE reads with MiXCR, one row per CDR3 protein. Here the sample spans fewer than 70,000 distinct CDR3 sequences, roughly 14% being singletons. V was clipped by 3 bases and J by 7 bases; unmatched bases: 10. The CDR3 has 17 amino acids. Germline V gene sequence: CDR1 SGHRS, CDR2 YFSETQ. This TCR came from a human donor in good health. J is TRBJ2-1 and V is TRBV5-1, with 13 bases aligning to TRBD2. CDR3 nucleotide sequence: TGCGCCAGCAGCTCCACTAGCGGGGGGGCCCTACGGAATGAGCAGTTCTTC. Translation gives CASSSTSGGALRNEQFF. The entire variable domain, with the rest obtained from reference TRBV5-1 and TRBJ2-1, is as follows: KAGVTQTPRYLIKTRGQQVTLSCSPISGHRSVSWYQQTPGQGLQFLFEYFSETQRNKGNFPGRFSGRQFSNSRSEMNVSTLELGDSALYLCASSSTSGGALRNEQFFGPGTRLTVL.